A selection of T cell receptor beta chains follows, all from one sample in a study of blood T cell repertoires in COVID-19. The method was immunoSEQ multiplex PCR; TCRdb's version includes in-frame clones alone and lacks a portion of them. The sample includes fewer than 350,000 clones, 81% of them seen just once. The sample was peripheral blood. These receptors all stem from a woman in her sixties with active or convalescent COVID-19. Both conserved end residues are part of each CDR3. The D gene is left open where the match is weak. Only some rows state a clone size, as once, few, many or a class for expanded clones.

CDR3: CASSQDIQGYGYTF
DNA: TGTGCCAGCAGCCAAGATATACAGGGTTATGGCTACACCTTC
D: NA
size: NA
V: TRBV4-2
J: TRBJ1-2

CDR3: CASSLTTNSPLHF
DNA: TGTGCCAGCAGTTTAACCACAAATTCACCCCTCCACTTT
D: NA
size: NA
V: TRBV12-3/TRBV12-4
J: TRBJ1-6

CDR3: CASRGGTEETEAFF
DNA: TGTGCAAGTCGCGGAGGGACAGAGGAAACTGAAGCTTTCTTT
D: NA
size: NA
V: TRBV12-2
J: TRBJ1-1

CDR3: CASSPTRGGAYEQYF
DNA: TGTGCCAGCAGCCCTACGAGGGGGGGGGCCTACGAGCAGTACTTC
D: NA
size: NA
V: TRBV5-4
J: TRBJ2-7

CDR3: CAWSATGTNSPLHF
DNA: TGTGCCTGGAGTGCCACAGGGACCAATTCACCCCTCCACTTT
D: NA
size: NA
V: TRBV30
J: TRBJ1-6

CDR3: CASSVRPRGWMNTEAFF
DNA: TGTGCCAGCAGCGTCCGGCCCAGGGGGTGGATGAACACTGAAGCTTTCTTT
D: TRBD1
size: NA
V: TRBV9
J: TRBJ1-1

CDR3: CASSSSTGTGNYGYTF
DNA: TGTGCCAGCAGCTCATCTACCGGGACAGGAAACTATGGCTACACCTTC
D: TRBD1
size: few
V: TRBV13
J: TRBJ1-2

CDR3: CASSLDTVQPQHF
DNA: TGTGCCAGCAGCTTGGACACGGTACAGCCCCAGCATTTT
D: NA
size: NA
V: TRBV7-2
J: TRBJ1-5

CDR3: CASSLGRRGAYEQYF
DNA: TGCGCCAGCAGCCTCGGACGGCGGGGGGCCTACGAGCAGTACTTC
D: TRBD2
size: NA
V: TRBV4-1
J: TRBJ2-7

CDR3: CASRGNREAPLHF
DNA: TGTGCCAGCAGGGGAAACAGGGAAGCACCCCTCCACTTT
D: NA
size: NA
V: TRBV27
J: TRBJ1-6

CDR3: CASSLGEAAGKLFF
DNA: TGTGCCAGCAGCTTAGGGGAGGCAGCTGGAAAACTGTTTTTT
D: NA
size: NA
V: TRBV7-9
J: TRBJ1-4

CDR3: CASSLESRGGSYEQYF
DNA: TGTGCCAGCAGCTTAGAGTCGCGGGGGGGCAGCTACGAGCAGTACTTC
D: TRBD2
size: NA
V: TRBV11-2
J: TRBJ2-7

CDR3: CASSPNPPPHYGYTF
DNA: TGTGCCAGCAGTCCTAACCCTCCCCCCCACTATGGCTACACCTTC
D: NA
size: NA
V: TRBV27
J: TRBJ1-2

CDR3: CASRGGQGDYGYTF
DNA: TGTGCCAGCAGGGGAGGACAGGGGGACTATGGCTACACCTTC
D: TRBD1
size: NA
V: TRBV27
J: TRBJ1-2

CDR3: CASSQAGQLYGYTF
DNA: TGTGCCAGCAGCCAAGCGGGACAGCTCTATGGCTACACCTTC
D: TRBD1
size: few
V: TRBV4-2
J: TRBJ1-2

CDR3: CASSLTRSSYNSPLHF
DNA: TGTGCCAGCAGCTTGACTCGTAGCTCCTATAATTCACCCCTCCACTTT
D: NA
size: once
V: TRBV2
J: TRBJ1-6

CDR3: CASSLTEKGAHEQYF
DNA: TGTGCCAGCAGCCTGACCGAGAAGGGGGCTCACGAGCAGTACTTC
D: TRBD1
size: few
V: TRBV7-9
J: TRBJ2-7

CDR3: CASSLDVGLSYGYTF
DNA: TGTGCCAGCAGCTTAGATGTTGGGCTGTCGTATGGCTACACCTTC
D: NA
size: NA
V: TRBV11-2
J: TRBJ1-2

CDR3: CASSLGEGAYEQYF
DNA: TGTGCCAGCAGCCTGGGAGAGGGGGCCTACGAGCAGTACTTC
D: NA
size: NA
V: TRBV7-6
J: TRBJ2-7

CDR3: CASAQGQSQETQYF
DNA: TGTGCCAGCGCTCAAGGACAGTCCCAAGAGACCCAGTACTTC
D: NA
size: NA
V: TRBV6-5
J: TRBJ2-5

CDR3: CASRTTSGSQETQYF
DNA: TGTGCCAGTAGGACGACTAGCGGATCCCAAGAGACCCAGTACTTC
D: TRBD2
size: NA
V: TRBV19
J: TRBJ2-5

CDR3: CASSLESTGANTGELFF
DNA: TGTGCCAGCAGCTTAGAAAGCACAGGGGCAAACACCGGGGAGCTGTTTTTT
D: TRBD1
size: NA
V: TRBV11-3
J: TRBJ2-2

CDR3: CASSYSGLASDTQYF
DNA: TGTGCCAGCAGTTACTCTGGACTAGCTTCAGATACGCAGTATTTT
D: TRBD2
size: NA
V: TRBV6-5
J: TRBJ2-3

CDR3: CAISEFQGAPQETQYF
DNA: TGTGCCATCAGTGAGTTCCAAGGGGCTCCACAAGAGACCCAGTACTTC
D: NA
size: NA
V: TRBV10-3
J: TRBJ2-5

CDR3: CASSLSALAGDHYEQYF
DNA: TGTGCCAGCAGCTTATCCGCCTTAGCGGGGGACCACTACGAGCAGTACTTC
D: TRBD2
size: few
V: TRBV11-2
J: TRBJ2-7

CDR3: CASSVAGTVGYPYQETQYF
DNA: TGTGCCAGCAGCGTAGCGGGGACAGTGGGCTACCCTTACCAAGAGACCCAGTACTTC
D: TRBD1
size: few
V: TRBV9
J: TRBJ2-5

CDR3: CAWSRGWGNQPQHF
DNA: TGTGCCTGGAGTAGGGGTTGGGGCAATCAGCCCCAGCATTTT
D: NA
size: NA
V: TRBV30
J: TRBJ1-5

CDR3: CASSLSGGYSTIYF
DNA: TGTGCCAGCTCACTGTCAGGGGGATACAGCACCATATATTTT
D: TRBD1
size: once
V: TRBV18
J: TRBJ1-3

CDR3: CASSIRTGMGNTEAFF
DNA: TGTGCCAGTAGTATTCGGACAGGGATGGGGAACACTGAAGCTTTCTTT
D: TRBD1
size: NA
V: TRBV19
J: TRBJ1-1

CDR3: CASSPRDRGGSEQYF
DNA: TGCGCCAGCAGCCCTCGGGACAGGGGAGGGTCCGAGCAGTACTTC
D: TRBD1
size: NA
V: TRBV4-1
J: TRBJ2-7

CDR3: CASSSETGWGAETQYF
DNA: TGTGCCAGCAGCTCGGAGACAGGGTGGGGCGCGGAGACCCAGTACTTC
D: TRBD1
size: NA
V: TRBV7-2
J: TRBJ2-5

CDR3: CASSQDWGEGYGYTF
DNA: TGCGCCAGCAGCCAAGATTGGGGGGAGGGCTATGGCTACACCTTC
D: NA
size: NA
V: TRBV4-3
J: TRBJ1-2

CDR3: CASRLGQGSSGNTIYF
DNA: TGTGCCAGTCGTTTGGGACAGGGAAGCTCTGGAAACACCATATATTTT
D: TRBD1
size: NA
V: TRBV19
J: TRBJ1-3

CDR3: CASSPPRYGYTF
DNA: TGTGCCAGCAGCCCACCGCGCTATGGCTACACCTTC
D: NA
size: NA
V: TRBV3-1/TRBV3-2
J: TRBJ1-2

CDR3: CASSTGGGSPDTQYF
DNA: TGTGCCAGCAGTACAGGGGGAGGGAGCCCAGATACGCAGTATTTT
D: NA
size: NA
V: TRBV25-1
J: TRBJ2-3

CDR3: CASSRVSGANVLTF
DNA: TGTGCCAGCAGCCGGGTCTCTGGGGCCAACGTCCTGACTTTC
D: NA
size: once
V: TRBV13
J: TRBJ2-6

CDR3: CASSDPYQTGSPLHF
DNA: TGTGCCAGCAGTGACCCCTACCAGACAGGTTCACCCCTCCACTTT
D: NA
size: NA
V: TRBV25-1
J: TRBJ1-6

CDR3: CASSPKDRGHGDEQYF
DNA: TGTGCCAGCAGCCCCAAGGACAGGGGCCATGGGGACGAGCAGTACTTC
D: TRBD1
size: NA
V: TRBV5-4
J: TRBJ2-7

CDR3: CASSLLTWTSGGDEQYF
DNA: TGTGCCAGCAGCTTACTTACCTGGACTAGCGGGGGGGATGAGCAGTACTTC
D: TRBD2
size: NA
V: TRBV11-2
J: TRBJ2-7

CDR3: CASGTGSYEQYF
DNA: TGTGCCAGCGGGACAGGTTCCTACGAGCAGTACTTC
D: TRBD1
size: NA
V: TRBV7-9
J: TRBJ2-7

CDR3: CASLARDILEKLFF
DNA: TGTGCCAGTCTTGCCCGGGACATCCTTGAAAAACTGTTTTTT
D: NA
size: NA
V: TRBV2
J: TRBJ1-4

CDR3: CASSIQAYGYTF
DNA: TGTGCCAGCAGTATACAGGCCTATGGCTACACCTTC
D: NA
size: NA
V: TRBV28
J: TRBJ1-2

CDR3: CAWTGMGGRGYTF
DNA: TGTGCCTGGACCGGGATGGGGGGACGTGGCTACACCTTC
D: NA
size: few
V: TRBV30
J: TRBJ1-2

CDR3: CSVRHSGGPQETQYF
DNA: TGCAGCGTTAGGCATAGCGGGGGCCCCCAAGAGACCCAGTACTTC
D: TRBD2
size: NA
V: TRBV29-1
J: TRBJ2-5

CDR3: CASSQDFAASTDTQYF
DNA: TGCGCCAGCAGCCAAGATTTCGCGGCTAGCACAGATACGCAGTATTTT
D: NA
size: NA
V: TRBV4-3
J: TRBJ2-3

CDR3: CSVDKGPYGYTF
DNA: TGCAGCGTTGATAAGGGGCCTTATGGCTACACCTTC
D: NA
size: NA
V: TRBV29-1
J: TRBJ1-2

CDR3: CASSLDKAGVGTDTQYF
DNA: TGTGCCAGCAGCTTAGATAAGGCCGGAGTGGGCACAGATACGCAGTATTTT
D: NA
size: NA
V: TRBV11-3
J: TRBJ2-3

CDR3: CAWSEEGGSPLHF
DNA: TGTGCCTGGAGTGAGGAGGGAGGTTCACCCCTCCACTTT
D: NA
size: NA
V: TRBV30
J: TRBJ1-6

CDR3: CASSPPGEGGTEAFF
DNA: TGTGCCAGTAGTCCTCCGGGGGAGGGCGGCACTGAAGCTTTCTTT
D: NA
size: NA
V: TRBV19
J: TRBJ1-1

CDR3: CASSLQGTGELFF
DNA: TGTGCCAGCAGCTTACAGGGTACCGGGGAGCTGTTTTTT
D: NA
size: NA
V: TRBV7-3
J: TRBJ2-2

CDR3: CASSYPGQDYYGYTF
DNA: TGTGCCAGCAGTTACCCGGGACAGGACTACTATGGCTACACCTTC
D: TRBD1
size: NA
V: TRBV6-6
J: TRBJ1-2